This T cell receptor (beta chain) was identified during a study of blood T cell repertoires in COVID-19. Between the trimmed V and J ends, which lost 7 bases and 6 bases, there was a span of 18 bases. Germline lookup yields CDR1 MNHEY and CDR2 SVGAGI. The CDR3 is 15 amino acids. The repertoire was sequenced with immunoSEQ multiplex PCR; TCRdb's copy has only in-frame clones and lacks some. The table records 150,000 to 200,000 clones, around 80% of them present only once. The sequence was obtained from an older woman who had recovered from COVID-19. The genes are TRBV6-5 and TRBJ1-4; a weak D match, TRBD1 (5 bases). The sample taken for sequencing was PBMCs or T cells enriched from blood (not recorded which). This CDR3 reads CASINPGLSDEKLFF. In DNA form, the CDR3 reads TGTGCCAGCATAAACCCGGGACTGTCTGATGAAAAACTGTTTTTT.